The T cell receptor beta chain under discussion was sequenced for a study of blood T cells in healthy people across ages. Then a second PCR, running roughly 7 to 11 cycles, was carried out with a sample-barcoded 5' primer and a J-beta primer mix. A template-switch adaptor containing 12 random nucleotides labeled each cDNA molecule. TCRdb processed the 5' RACE reads anew with MiXCR; each CDR3 protein has one entry. The sample carries some 900,000 distinct CDR3 sequences, roughly 48% recorded once. Healthy Caucasians from Russia aged about 6 to 90 served as donors. The receptor was isolated from a man in his thirties or forties in good health. The specimen sequenced was blood.

This CDR3 is CASSLALAGGKDEQFF. The DNA for the CDR3 is TGCGCCAGCAGCTTGGCTCTAGCGGGGGGGAAAGATGAGCAGTTCTTC. The rearrangement joins TRBV5-1 to TRBJ2-1; TRBD2 matches 12 bases. Germline values: CDR1 SGHRS, CDR2 YFSETQ. This CDR3 is built from 16 residues. The ends lost 0 bases at V and 8 bases at J; junction bases unmatched: 6.